These T cell receptor beta chains were read from a single sample in a study of OX40 agonist ivuxolimab in advanced cancers. Libraries were prepared by immunoSEQ multiplex PCR; TCRdb keeps only in-frame clonotypes and omits some of them. This sample has fewer than 20,000 clones, with about three quarters found just once. The material was CD4+ or CD8+ T cells sorted from blood, obtained in a trial of the OX40 agonist ivuxolimab. The receptors here all came from an adult with an advanced solid tumor such as melanoma, head and neck, liver or kidney cancer. Each CDR3 is given with its conserved first and last residue. Each record gives: D gene, J gene, V gene, clone size, CDR3 DNA, CDR3 protein. The D gene is left open where the match is weak. Clone size appears in some rows only: once, few, many, or a class for an expanded clone.

d_gene: .; j_gene: TRBJ2-4; v_gene: TRBV7-9; abundance: .; CDR3nt: TGTGCCAGCAGCATAGGACCCAAAAACATTCAGTACTTC; CDR3aa: CASSIGPKNIQYF
d_gene: TRBD2; j_gene: TRBJ2-5; v_gene: TRBV28; abundance: .; CDR3nt: TGTGCCAGCAGTAACGGACTAGCGCTATTCCAAGAGACCCAGTACTTC; CDR3aa: CASSNGLALFQETQYF
d_gene: TRBD1; j_gene: TRBJ1-1; v_gene: TRBV14; abundance: .; CDR3nt: TGTGCCAGCAGCCTGGGACAGGGATTTCTGAACACTGAAGCTTTCTTT; CDR3aa: CASSLGQGFLNTEAFF
d_gene: .; j_gene: TRBJ2-7; v_gene: TRBV7-8; abundance: .; CDR3nt: TGTGCCAGCTCCCAAGGGTGGCCCTACGAGCAGTACTTC; CDR3aa: CASSQGWPYEQYF
d_gene: TRBD2; j_gene: TRBJ2-1; v_gene: TRBV7-9; abundance: .; CDR3nt: TGTGCCAGCAGCTCTAGCGGGAGGGCCAATGAGCAGTTCTTC; CDR3aa: CASSSSGRANEQFF
d_gene: .; j_gene: TRBJ2-7; v_gene: TRBV5-6; abundance: .; CDR3nt: TGTGCCAGCAGCTTGGGTGAGGGAACGAAAGCCTACGAGCAGTACTTC; CDR3aa: CASSLGEGTKAYEQYF
d_gene: TRBD2; j_gene: TRBJ2-1; v_gene: TRBV29-1; abundance: .; CDR3nt: TGCAGCGTTGGCACCAGGACTAGCGGCACCTACAATGAGCAGTTCTTC; CDR3aa: CSVGTRTSGTYNEQFF
d_gene: .; j_gene: TRBJ1-2; v_gene: TRBV6-5; abundance: medium-sized; CDR3nt: TGTGCCAGCAGTTACTCCAGATCCCATGGCTACACCTTC; CDR3aa: CASSYSRSHGYTF
d_gene: TRBD1; j_gene: TRBJ1-5; v_gene: TRBV19; abundance: few; CDR3nt: TGTGCCAGCCGGGACAGGGAAGATCAGCCCCAGCATTTT; CDR3aa: CASRDREDQPQHF
d_gene: .; j_gene: TRBJ2-5; v_gene: TRBV6-5; abundance: .; CDR3nt: TGTGCCAGCAGTTACTTCTTCGGGGAACAAGAGACCCAGTACTTC; CDR3aa: CASSYFFGEQETQYF
d_gene: .; j_gene: TRBJ2-1; v_gene: TRBV27; abundance: once; CDR3nt: TGTGCCAGCAGTTTATCGGGGGTACCCTACAATGAGCAGTTCTTC; CDR3aa: CASSLSGVPYNEQFF
d_gene: .; j_gene: TRBJ2-7; v_gene: TRBV7-6; abundance: .; CDR3nt: TGTGCCAGCAGCTTAAGTGGGAGCTCCTACGAGCAGTACTTC; CDR3aa: CASSLSGSSYEQYF
d_gene: .; j_gene: TRBJ1-2; v_gene: TRBV6-4; abundance: .; CDR3nt: TGTGCCACCCGGGACTCCTTTCATGACTACACCTTC; CDR3aa: CATRDSFHDYTF
d_gene: .; j_gene: TRBJ1-1; v_gene: TRBV27; abundance: .; CDR3nt: TGTGCCAGCAGTTTAAGACTGGCGAACACTGAAGCTTTCTTT; CDR3aa: CASSLRLANTEAFF
d_gene: TRBD2; j_gene: TRBJ2-2; v_gene: TRBV7-2; abundance: .; CDR3nt: TGTGCCAGCAGCTTATTGGGCCTAGCGGGGGTCCGGGGCACCGGGGAGCTGTTTTTT; CDR3aa: CASSLLGLAGVRGTGELFF
d_gene: .; j_gene: TRBJ2-1; v_gene: TRBV28; abundance: .; CDR3nt: TGTGCCACCTCATCCCTAACAGAGGCGTACGATGAGCAGTTCTTC; CDR3aa: CATSSLTEAYDEQFF
d_gene: TRBD1; j_gene: TRBJ1-2; v_gene: TRBV27; abundance: .; CDR3nt: TGTGCCAGCAGTCCTCGACAGGGGAGGCTAGGCTACACCTTC; CDR3aa: CASSPRQGRLGYTF
d_gene: TRBD2; j_gene: TRBJ2-7; v_gene: TRBV27; abundance: .; CDR3nt: TGTGCCAGCAGCCACCGGGCGGGAGGGCCGAACGAGCAGTACTTC; CDR3aa: CASSHRAGGPNEQYF
d_gene: .; j_gene: TRBJ2-1; v_gene: TRBV19; abundance: .; CDR3nt: TGTGCCAGTAGTATAGCTTGGGTAGGCGGGTGGAGGAACAATGAGCAGTTCTTC; CDR3aa: CASSIAWVGGWRNNEQFF
d_gene: .; j_gene: TRBJ2-1; v_gene: TRBV5-4; abundance: .; CDR3nt: TGTGCCAGCAGCTTGGAAGCGGGCAAAGGAGGCTCCTACAATGAGCAGTTCTTC; CDR3aa: CASSLEAGKGGSYNEQFF
d_gene: TRBD2; j_gene: TRBJ2-2; v_gene: TRBV2; abundance: few; CDR3nt: TGTGCCAGCACAGCGGGAGCCGGGGAGCTGTTTTTT; CDR3aa: CASTAGAGELFF
d_gene: .; j_gene: TRBJ2-7; v_gene: TRBV7-8; abundance: .; CDR3nt: TGTGCCAGCAGCTTAGAAACCACGGGACACACTTTC; CDR3aa: CASSLETTGHTF
d_gene: .; j_gene: TRBJ1-4; v_gene: TRBV29-1; abundance: .; CDR3nt: TGCAGCGTTGCACCAACTAATGAAAAACTGTTTTTT; CDR3aa: CSVAPTNEKLFF
d_gene: TRBD2; j_gene: TRBJ2-7; v_gene: TRBV28; abundance: .; CDR3nt: TGTGCCAGCACCCAAATACTAGCGGGGCCCTACTACGAGCAGTACTTC; CDR3aa: CASTQILAGPYYEQYF
d_gene: .; j_gene: TRBJ1-4; v_gene: TRBV9; abundance: .; CDR3nt: TGTGCCAGCAGCGGGGGAGTTGCAACTAATGAAAAACTGTTTTTT; CDR3aa: CASSGGVATNEKLFF
d_gene: TRBD1; j_gene: TRBJ2-1; v_gene: TRBV19; abundance: .; CDR3nt: TGTGCCAGTAGTCCGGGACAGGGGTTTGAGCAGTTCTTC; CDR3aa: CASSPGQGFEQFF
d_gene: TRBD1; j_gene: TRBJ2-7; v_gene: TRBV28; abundance: .; CDR3nt: TGTGCCAGCAGTCCCGACAGGGTTGCTTACGAGCAGTACTTC; CDR3aa: CASSPDRVAYEQYF
d_gene: .; j_gene: TRBJ1-2; v_gene: TRBV18; abundance: .; CDR3nt: TGTGCCAGCTCACCAAGGGAGTGGGACGTTTTCGGCTACACCTTC; CDR3aa: CASSPREWDVFGYTF
d_gene: TRBD2; j_gene: TRBJ2-7; v_gene: TRBV5-5; abundance: once; CDR3nt: TGTGCCAGCAGCCAGGGACTAGCGGGAGATCACTCCTACGAGCAGTACTTC; CDR3aa: CASSQGLAGDHSYEQYF
d_gene: .; j_gene: TRBJ2-4; v_gene: TRBV28; abundance: .; CDR3nt: TGTGCCAGCGAGACAGGTGAACTAGCCAAAAACATTCAGTACTTC; CDR3aa: CASETGELAKNIQYF
d_gene: TRBD1; j_gene: TRBJ2-7; v_gene: TRBV4-1; abundance: .; CDR3nt: TGCGCCAGCAGCCACCGGACAGGCAACTACGAGCAGTACTTC; CDR3aa: CASSHRTGNYEQYF
d_gene: TRBD2; j_gene: TRBJ2-1; v_gene: TRBV30; abundance: .; CDR3nt: TGTGCCTGGAGGTCCGGGGAGGGAAAAGGGGAGCAGTTCTTC; CDR3aa: CAWRSGEGKGEQFF
d_gene: TRBD1; j_gene: TRBJ1-4; v_gene: TRBV6-1; abundance: .; CDR3nt: TGTGCCAGCAGTCCTTACAGGGGGGGGAATGAAAAACTGTTTTTT; CDR3aa: CASSPYRGGNEKLFF
d_gene: .; j_gene: TRBJ2-5; v_gene: TRBV27; abundance: .; CDR3nt: TGTGCCAGCTCGAAGGGAGAGACCCAGTACTTC; CDR3aa: CASSKGETQYF
d_gene: .; j_gene: TRBJ2-3; v_gene: TRBV4-1; abundance: once; CDR3nt: TGCGCCAGCAGCCAGAGGGGCTTGGCCTCCACAGATACGCAGTATTTT; CDR3aa: CASSQRGLASTDTQYF
d_gene: .; j_gene: TRBJ2-2; v_gene: TRBV9; abundance: .; CDR3nt: TGTGCCAGCAGCGATTTCCACGATGGGGAGCTGTTTTTT; CDR3aa: CASSDFHDGELFF
d_gene: .; j_gene: TRBJ2-2; v_gene: TRBV28; abundance: .; CDR3nt: TGTGCCAGCAGCCCAAGGAACGGGCACCTCACCGGGGAGCTGTTTTTT; CDR3aa: CASSPRNGHLTGELFF
d_gene: TRBD1; j_gene: TRBJ1-2; v_gene: TRBV6-1; abundance: few; CDR3nt: TGTGCCAGCAGTGGGACAGGATACTATGGCTACACCTTC; CDR3aa: CASSGTGYYGYTF
d_gene: TRBD2; j_gene: TRBJ2-7; v_gene: TRBV5-1; abundance: .; CDR3nt: TGCGCCAGCAGCTTGGTGGCGGGAGACCACGAGCAGTACTTC; CDR3aa: CASSLVAGDHEQYF
d_gene: TRBD1; j_gene: TRBJ2-2; v_gene: TRBV9; abundance: once; CDR3nt: TGTGCCAGCAGCGTAGGGACGGACAGGGCGAACACCGGGGAGCTGTTTTTT; CDR3aa: CASSVGTDRANTGELFF
d_gene: .; j_gene: TRBJ2-7; v_gene: TRBV7-8; abundance: .; CDR3nt: TGTGCCAGCAGACAAGAGGTTGGTAGCGGCTACGAGCAGTACTTC; CDR3aa: CASRQEVGSGYEQYF
d_gene: .; j_gene: TRBJ2-6; v_gene: TRBV19; abundance: .; CDR3nt: TGTGCCAGTAGTATTGGCACCGTCTCTGGGGCCAACGTCCTGACTTTC; CDR3aa: CASSIGTVSGANVLTF
d_gene: TRBD2; j_gene: TRBJ2-1; v_gene: TRBV9; abundance: .; CDR3nt: TGTGCCAGCAGCTCAGGCGGGGGGGAGCAGTTCTTC; CDR3aa: CASSSGGGEQFF
d_gene: .; j_gene: TRBJ2-3; v_gene: TRBV7-9; abundance: .; CDR3nt: TGTGCCAGCAGCTCTCACGTGGACGGAAGCACAGATACGCAGTATTTT; CDR3aa: CASSSHVDGSTDTQYF
d_gene: TRBD1; j_gene: TRBJ2-3; v_gene: TRBV30; abundance: .; CDR3nt: TGTGCCTGGAGCGGGGACCGGGACAGAAACACAGATACGCAGTATTTT; CDR3aa: CAWSGDRDRNTDTQYF